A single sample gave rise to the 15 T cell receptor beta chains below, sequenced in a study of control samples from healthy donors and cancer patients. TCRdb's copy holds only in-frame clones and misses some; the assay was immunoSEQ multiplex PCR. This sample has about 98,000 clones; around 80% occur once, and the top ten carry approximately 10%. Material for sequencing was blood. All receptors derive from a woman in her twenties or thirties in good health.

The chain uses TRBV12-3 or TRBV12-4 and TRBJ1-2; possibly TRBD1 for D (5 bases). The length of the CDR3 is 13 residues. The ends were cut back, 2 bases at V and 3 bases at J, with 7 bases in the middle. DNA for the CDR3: TGTGCCAGCAGTTTACAACAGGACTATGGCTACACCTTC. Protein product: CASSLQQDYGYTF.

In nucleotides, the CDR3 is TGTGCCAGCAGCGTACGACCGGGGGGTCCCGGGGAGCTGTTTTTT. Its translation: CASSVRPGGPGELFF. The chain combines TRBV9 with TRBJ2-2; TRBD2 matches 7 bases. From germline, CDR1 is SGDLS and CDR2 YYNGEE. CDR3 length: 15 amino acids. Losses at the gene ends were 1 base for V and 6 bases for J; bases not matched to a gene: 6.

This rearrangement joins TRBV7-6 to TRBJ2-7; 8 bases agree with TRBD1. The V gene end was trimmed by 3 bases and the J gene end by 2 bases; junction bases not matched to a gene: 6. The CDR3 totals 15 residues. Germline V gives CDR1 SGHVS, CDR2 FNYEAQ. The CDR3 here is CASSFRQGPPYEQYF. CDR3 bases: TGTGCCAGCAGCTTTAGACAGGGGCCACCCTACGAGCAGTACTTC.

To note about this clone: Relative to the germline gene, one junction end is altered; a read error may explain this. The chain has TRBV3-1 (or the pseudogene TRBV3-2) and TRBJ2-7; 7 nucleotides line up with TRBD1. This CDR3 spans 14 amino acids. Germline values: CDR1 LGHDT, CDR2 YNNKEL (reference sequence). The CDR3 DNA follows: TGTGCCAGCGAAGGAACCGGGACAGCCTACCAGCAGTACTTC. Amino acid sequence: CASEGTGTAYQQYF.

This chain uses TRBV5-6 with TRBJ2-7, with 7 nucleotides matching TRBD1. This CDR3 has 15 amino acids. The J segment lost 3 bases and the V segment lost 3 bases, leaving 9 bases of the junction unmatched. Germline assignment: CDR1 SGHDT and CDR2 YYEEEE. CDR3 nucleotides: TGTGCCAGCAGCTCCGGACAGGAGCTTCGCTACGAGCAGTACTTC. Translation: CASSSGQELRYEQYF.

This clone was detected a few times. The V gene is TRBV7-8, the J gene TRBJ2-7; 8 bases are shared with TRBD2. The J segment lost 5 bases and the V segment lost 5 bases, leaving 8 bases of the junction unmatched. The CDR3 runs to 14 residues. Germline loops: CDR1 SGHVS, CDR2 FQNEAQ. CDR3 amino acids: CASSPRGGGDEQYF. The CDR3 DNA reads TGTGCCAGCAGCCCCCGGGGGGGAGGGGACGAGCAGTACTTC.

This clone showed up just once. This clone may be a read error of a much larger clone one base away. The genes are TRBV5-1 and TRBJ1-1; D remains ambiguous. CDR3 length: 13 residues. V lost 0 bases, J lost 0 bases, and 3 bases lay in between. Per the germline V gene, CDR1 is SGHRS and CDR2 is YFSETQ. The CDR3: CASSLDVNTEAFF. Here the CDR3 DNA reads TGCGCCAGCAGCTTGGATGTGAACACTGAAGCTTTCTTT.

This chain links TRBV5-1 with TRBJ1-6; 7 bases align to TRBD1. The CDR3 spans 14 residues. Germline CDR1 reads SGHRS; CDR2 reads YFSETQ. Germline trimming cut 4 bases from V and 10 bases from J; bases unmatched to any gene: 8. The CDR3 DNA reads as TGCGCCAGCAGCGTCCGGGACAGAGGATCACCCCTCCACTTT. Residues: CASSVRDRGSPLHF.

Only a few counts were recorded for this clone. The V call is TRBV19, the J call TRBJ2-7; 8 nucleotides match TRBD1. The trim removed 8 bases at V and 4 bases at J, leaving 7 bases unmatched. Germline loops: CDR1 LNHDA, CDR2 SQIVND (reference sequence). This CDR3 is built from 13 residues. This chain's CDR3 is CASAYRGEYEQYF. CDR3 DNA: TGTGCCAGTGCCTACAGGGGGGAATACGAGCAGTACTTC. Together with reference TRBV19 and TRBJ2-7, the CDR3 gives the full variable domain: DGGITQSPKYLFRKEGQNVTLSCEQNLNHDAMYWYRQDPGQGLRLIYYSQIVNDFQKGDIAEGYSVSREKKESFPLTVTSAQKNPTAFYLCASAYRGEYEQYFGPGTRLTVT.

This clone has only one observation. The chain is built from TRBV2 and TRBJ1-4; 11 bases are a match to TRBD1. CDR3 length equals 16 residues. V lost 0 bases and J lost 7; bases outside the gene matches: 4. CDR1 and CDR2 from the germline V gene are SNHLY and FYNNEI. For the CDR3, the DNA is TGTGCCAGCAGTGAAGCGCTTGGGACAGGGGGTGAAAAACTGTTTTTT. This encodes CASSEALGTGGEKLFF. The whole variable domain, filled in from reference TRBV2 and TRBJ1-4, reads EPEVTQTPSHQVTQMGQEVILRCVPISNHLYFYWYRQILGQKVEFLVSFYNNEISEKSEIFDDQFSVERPDGSNFTLKIRSTKLEDSAMYFCASSEALGTGGEKLFFGSGTQLSVL.

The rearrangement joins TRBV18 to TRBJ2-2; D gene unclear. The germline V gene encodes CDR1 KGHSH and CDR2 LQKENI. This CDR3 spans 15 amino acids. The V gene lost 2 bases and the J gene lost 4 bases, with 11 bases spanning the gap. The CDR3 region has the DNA TGTGCCAGCTCACCAACGCGTGTAATCACCGGGGAGCTGTTTTTT. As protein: CASSPTRVITGELFF.

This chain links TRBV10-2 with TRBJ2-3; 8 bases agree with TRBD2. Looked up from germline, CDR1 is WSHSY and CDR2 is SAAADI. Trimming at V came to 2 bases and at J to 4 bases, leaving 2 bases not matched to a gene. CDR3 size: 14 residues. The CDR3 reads CASSEGLAADTQYF. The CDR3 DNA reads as TGCGCCAGCAGTGAGGGACTAGCAGCAGATACGCAGTATTTT.

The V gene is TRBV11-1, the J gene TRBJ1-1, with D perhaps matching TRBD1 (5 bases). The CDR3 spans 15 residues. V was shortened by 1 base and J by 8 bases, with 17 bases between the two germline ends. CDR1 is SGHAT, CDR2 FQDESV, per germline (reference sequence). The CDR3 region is CASSLDQRQLAEAFF. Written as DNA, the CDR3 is TGTGCCAGCAGCTTAGATCAGAGACAGTTGGCAGAAGCTTTCTTT.

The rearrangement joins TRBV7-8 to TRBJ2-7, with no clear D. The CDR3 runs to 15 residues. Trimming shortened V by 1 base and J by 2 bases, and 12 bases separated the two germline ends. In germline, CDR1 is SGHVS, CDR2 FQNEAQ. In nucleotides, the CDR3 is TGTGCCAGCAGCTTAGGTTCCCGACAAACCTACGAGCAGTACTTC. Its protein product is CASSLGSRQTYEQYF.

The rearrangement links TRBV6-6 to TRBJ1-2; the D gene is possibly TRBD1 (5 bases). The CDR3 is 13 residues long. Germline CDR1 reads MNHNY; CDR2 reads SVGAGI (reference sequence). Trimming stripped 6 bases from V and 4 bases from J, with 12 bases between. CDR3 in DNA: TGTGCCAGCAGGACGGAGGGGCTCTATGGCTACACCTTC. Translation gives CASRTEGLYGYTF.